This T cell receptor (beta chain) was retrieved from a study of PD-1 blockade in classical Hodgkin lymphoma. Study findings and constraints: Newly diagnosed patients were said to have less baseline TCR diversity than healthy donors did.

Generated by immunoSEQ multiplex PCR, the TCRdb table keeps only in-frame clones and is missing some. The sample yields 20,000 to 25,000 clones, about 74% seen once. Relapse was seen in all patients after autologous stem cell transplantation, and brentuximab vedotin exposure was variable. The CDR3 loop spans 18 amino acids. On this clone: Its target is unknown.

The receptor was isolated from a human donor with classical Hodgkin lymphoma. V gene TRBV12-2 combines with J gene TRBJ2-2; the DNA was not compared with TRBD2, the D call given in the table. TRBV12-2 is a pseudogene locus. This specimen was peripheral blood mononuclear cells (PBMCs), taken before the second cycle of nivolumab. Here the CDR3 reads CASRGTSGREANTGELFF. As DNA, the CDR3 is TGTGCAAGTCGTGGGACTAGCGGGAGGGAGGCGAACACCGGGGAGCTGTTTTTT.